One sample yielded the 20 T cell receptor beta chains listed below, sequenced in a study of OX40 agonist ivuxolimab in advanced cancers. Profiling relied on immunoSEQ multiplex PCR, and the TCRdb table lists in-frame clones only, not all of them. This table holds around 35,000 clones, less than 80% found once. The sample was CD4+ or CD8+ T cells sorted from blood, taken in a trial of the OX40 agonist ivuxolimab. The receptors derive from an adult with an advanced solid tumor such as melanoma, head and neck, liver or kidney cancer.

The rearrangement uses TRBV19 and TRBJ2-3; 12 bases match TRBD2. The CDR3 length is 16 residues. From germline, CDR1 is LNHDA and CDR2 SQIVND (reference sequence). Germline trimming cut 3 bases from V and 4 bases from J; bases unmatched to any gene: 5. CDR3 in DNA: TGTGCCAGTAGTATTATGACTAGCGGGAGCGCAGATACGCAGTATTTT. This codes for CASSIMTSGSADTQYF.

This sequence joins TRBV5-1 and TRBJ1-1; D might be TRBD1 (6 bases). There are 14 residues in the CDR3. Germline-derived CDR1 and CDR2 are SGHRS and YFSETQ. Trimming shortened V by 0 bases and J by 8 bases, and 14 bases separated the two germline ends. The CDR3, as DNA: TGCGCCAGCAGCTTGGCGGGGGGCGAGTGGGAAGCTTTCTTT. This sequence encodes CASSLAGGEWEAFF.

The rearrangement joins TRBV10-2 to TRBJ2-5, with D possibly being TRBD2 (5 bases). The germline gives CDR1 WSHSY, CDR2 SAAADI. Trimming took 6 bases from V and 5 from J, leaving 19 bases between them. The CDR3 loop spans 15 amino acids. DNA for the CDR3: TGCGCCAGCAGCTTCCTACAGAGGGCAGGCGAGACCCAGTACTTC. This codes for CASSFLQRAGETQYF.

The chain has TRBV6-5 and TRBJ2-7; D may be TRBD1 (5 bases). The CDR3 is made up of 16 amino acids. The V end lost 0 bases, the J end lost 2 bases, and 14 bases lay between the germline ends. The germline V gene has CDR1 MNHEY and CDR2 SVGAGI. This CDR3 reads CASSYSRQGSTYEQYF. In DNA form, the CDR3 reads TGTGCCAGCAGTTACTCGAGGCAGGGCAGTACCTACGAGCAGTACTTC.

The chain joins TRBV7-3 to TRBJ2-2, with TRBD2 as a possible D gene (5 bases). This CDR3 has 13 residues. The V gene lost 5 bases and the J gene lost 6 bases, with 10 bases spanning the gap. CDR1 is SGHTA and CDR2 is FQGTGA in the germline V gene. CDR3 bases: TGTGCCAGCAGCGTGGGGAGTGCCGGGGAGCTGTTTTTT. Translating it yields CASSVGSAGELFF.

The V gene is TRBV6-1, the J gene TRBJ2-7; D may correspond to TRBD1 or TRBD2 (5 bases each). CDR1 is MNHNS and CDR2 is SASEGT in the germline V gene. Trimming took off 6 bases at V and 3 bases at J, with 15 bases between the two ends. There are 14 residues in the CDR3. CDR3 sequence (DNA): TGTGCCAGCAGGAGAAGGGACGGGCACTACGAGCAGTACTTC. Protein product: CASRRRDGHYEQYF.

The chain has TRBV5-1 and TRBJ2-3, with D unresolved. Trimming removed 3 bases at V and 4 bases at J, with 9 bases between. The CDR3 has 13 residues. Germline lookup yields CDR1 SGHRS and CDR2 YFSETQ. The CDR3 loop is CASSSSDADTQYF. Written as DNA, the CDR3 is TGCGCCAGCAGCTCCAGCGACGCAGATACGCAGTATTTT.

This clone has just one count. The chain couples TRBV19 to TRBJ2-1; maybe TRBD2 (5 bases). The CDR3 is 11 residues long. Trimming pared 8 bases from V and 3 bases from J, leaving 5 bases between. Germline CDR1 is LNHDA and CDR2 is SQIVND (reference sequence). CDR3 in DNA: TGTGCCAGTGGAGGCTACAATGAGCAGTTCTTC. Translating gives CASGGYNEQFF.

This clone showed up just a few times. V is TRBV6-1 and J is TRBJ2-1; D is perhaps TRBD1 or TRBD2 (6 bases each). The CDR3 consists of 15 residues. Per germline, CDR1 MNHNS and CDR2 SASEGT. Trimming stripped 4 bases from V and 9 bases from J, with 19 bases between. The CDR3 DNA is TGTGCCAGCAGTGGAGGGGGGTATCGCTTCAGTGAGCAGTTCTTC. It yields the protein CASSGGGYRFSEQFF.

Comment on this clone: The sample carries other DNA sequences with the same CDR3. This sequence joins TRBV28 and TRBJ2-6, with D perhaps matching TRBD1 (5 bases). CDR3 length: 15 residues. Trimming stripped 5 bases from V and 1 base from J, with 9 bases between. Germline assignment: CDR1 MDHEN and CDR2 SYDVKM. Written as DNA, the CDR3 is TGTGCCAGCAGTCCTCCAGGGTCTGGGGCCAACGTCCTGACTTTC. Protein sequence: CASSPPGSGANVLTF.

This sequence joins TRBV6-5 and TRBJ2-7; TRBD1 aligns across 9 bases. The CDR3 contains 15 residues. The V gene's germline CDR1 is MNHEY and CDR2 SVGAGI. The trim removed 6 bases at V and 2 bases at J, leaving 8 bases unmatched. Written as DNA, the CDR3 is TGTGCCAGCAGACGCCGGGACAGGGACCCCTACGAGCAGTACTTC. Translation gives CASRRRDRDPYEQYF.

The chain is built from TRBV6-1 and TRBJ2-1; 12 bases agree with TRBD2. V was clipped by 6 bases and J by 9 bases; unmatched bases: 3. CDR1 is MNHNS and CDR2 is SASEGT in the germline V gene. This CDR3 has 13 amino acids. CDR3 region: CASRPSGRVEQFF. In DNA, the CDR3 is TGTGCCAGCAGGCCTAGCGGGAGGGTTGAGCAGTTCTTC.

The chain is built from TRBV28 and TRBJ2-7; 7 positions match TRBD2. There are 13 residues in the CDR3. V dropped 5 bases and J dropped 5; count of bases not matched to a gene: 6. Per germline, CDR1 MDHEN and CDR2 SYDVKM. For the CDR3, the DNA is TGTGCCAGCAGTCCGCCGGGGGGTAACGAGCAGTACTTC. It translates to CASSPPGGNEQYF.

This clone has only one observation. The V and J genes are TRBV6-5 and TRBJ1-4; D is unclear. The ends were cut back, 7 bases at V and 3 bases at J, with 9 bases in the middle. Germline CDR1 is MNHEY and CDR2 is SVGAGI. This CDR3 region has 13 residues. CDR3 in amino acids: CASKSTANEKLFF. CDR3 DNA: TGTGCCAGCAAGTCAACCGCTAATGAAAAACTGTTTTTT.

This clone was found once. The chain has TRBV6-1 and TRBJ1-2; D possibly corresponds to TRBD1 (6 bases). This CDR3 comprises 15 residues. The V and J ends lost 3 bases and 4 bases respectively, with 15 bases between them. Germline-derived CDR1 and CDR2 are MNHNS and SASEGT. The CDR3 DNA sequence: TGTGCCAGCAGTGATGATGTGGGGGCTGGCTATGGCTACACCTTC. This encodes CASSDDVGAGYGYTF.

The genes are TRBV11-2 and TRBJ2-3; 7 bases are shared with TRBD2. J lost 2 bases, V lost 1 base, and 9 bases had no gene match. The germline CDR1 and CDR2 sequences are SGHAT and FQNNGV. The CDR3 consists of 17 residues. CDR3 nucleotide sequence: TGTGCCAGCAGCTTAGTACAGTCTAGCGGATTCACAGATACGCAGTATTTT. This translates into CASSLVQSSGFTDTQYF.

The rearrangement links TRBV11-2 to TRBJ1-4, with no clear D. There are 15 residues in the CDR3. V gave up 1 base and J gave up 7 bases, with 13 bases separating them. CDR1 SGHAT and CDR2 FQNNGV come from the germline V gene. The CDR3 sequence is CASSLGWEGGEKLFF. CDR3 DNA: TGTGCCAGCAGCTTAGGGTGGGAGGGCGGTGAAAAACTGTTTTTT.

This chain joins TRBV18 and TRBJ1-2, with 7 bases identical to TRBD1. The CDR3 runs to 15 residues. Trimming at V came to 4 bases and at J to 5 bases, leaving 10 bases not matched to a gene. Germline V gene sequence: CDR1 KGHSH, CDR2 LQKENI. CDR3 in amino acids: CASSLSGQNSYGYTF. CDR3 bases: TGTGCCAGCTCACTCTCGGGACAGAATTCTTATGGCTACACCTTC.

This chain joins TRBV20-1 and TRBJ1-1; TRBD1 might be the D (5 bases). The V end was cut by 6 bases, the J end by 1 base, with 6 bases between. From germline, CDR1 is DFQATT and CDR2 SNEGSKA (reference sequence). The CDR3 covers 11 residues. For the CDR3, the DNA is TGCAGTGCGCAGGGGAACACTGAAGCTTTCTTT. The encoded protein is CSAQGNTEAFF.

The CDR3 is CASRRQGVPTNEKLFF. CDR3 nucleotide sequence: TGTGCCAGTAGGAGGCAGGGGGTTCCGACTAATGAAAAACTGTTTTTT. This chain connects TRBV19 to TRBJ1-4; TRBD1 matches at 7 bases. The CDR3 extends over 16 amino acids. Per germline, CDR1 LNHDA and CDR2 SQIVND (reference sequence). The ends lost 6 bases at V and 2 bases at J; junction bases unmatched: 9.